Included here is one TCR beta chain sequence, with context. TCRdb's copy holds only in-frame clones and misses some; the assay was immunoSEQ multiplex PCR. The sample shows roughly 150,000 clones, approximately 85% of them seen only once. The data belong to a study of T cell responses to AZD1222 COVID-19 vaccine. Trimming stripped 3 bases from V and 2 bases from J, with 8 bases between. CDR1 LNHDA and CDR2 SQIVND come from the germline V gene (reference sequence). This CDR3 contains 13 residues. The sequence came from an adult in good health. The chain couples TRBV19 to TRBJ2-7; weak D call: TRBD2 (6 bases). The specimen comprised peripheral blood, sampled on day 0 of AZD1222 vaccination. CDR3 nucleotide sequence: TGTGCCAGTAGTATCCGGGAGACCTACGAGCAGTACTTC. Translation: CASSIRETYEQYF.